This T cell receptor (beta chain) derives from a study of identical twins. From germline, CDR1 is SGHAT and CDR2 FQNNGV. Trimming left V 5 bases short and J 4 bases short, with 13 bases between. This CDR3 comprises 14 residues. A few counts support this clonotype. TCRdb ran MiXCR on the 5' RACE reads and lists one entry per CDR3 protein. The sample has 450,000 or so distinct CDR3 sequences, more than 20% seen once. These data are also associated with another study on T cells expressing NK-cell markers.

This receptor was taken from a woman aged 18-29 years in good health. The rearrangement joins TRBV11-2 to TRBJ2-3, with D perhaps TRBD2 (5 bases). Sequencing was done on a sample of CD4+ T cells sorted from blood. The CDR3 loop reads CASSHLGSADTQYF. The CDR3 DNA sequence: TGTGCCAGCAGCCATCTGGGTAGCGCAGATACGCAGTATTTT.